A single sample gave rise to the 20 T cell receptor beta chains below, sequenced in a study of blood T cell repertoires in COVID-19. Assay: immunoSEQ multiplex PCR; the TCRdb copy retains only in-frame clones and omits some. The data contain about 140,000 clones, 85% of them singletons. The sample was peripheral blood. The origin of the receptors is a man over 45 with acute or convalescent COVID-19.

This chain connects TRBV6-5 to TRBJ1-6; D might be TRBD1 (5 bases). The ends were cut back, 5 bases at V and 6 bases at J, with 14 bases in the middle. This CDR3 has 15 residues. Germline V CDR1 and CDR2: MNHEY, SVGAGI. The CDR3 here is CASSPPRQSNSPLHF. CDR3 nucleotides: TGTGCCAGCAGTCCTCCCCGACAGTCTAATTCACCCCTCCACTTT.

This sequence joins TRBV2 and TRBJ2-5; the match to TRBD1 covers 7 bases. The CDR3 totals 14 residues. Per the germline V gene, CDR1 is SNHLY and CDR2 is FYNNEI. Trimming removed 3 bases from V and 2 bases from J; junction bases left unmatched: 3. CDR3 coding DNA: TGTGCCAGCAGTGATCGGGGACAGCAAGAGACCCAGTACTTC. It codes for CASSDRGQQETQYF.

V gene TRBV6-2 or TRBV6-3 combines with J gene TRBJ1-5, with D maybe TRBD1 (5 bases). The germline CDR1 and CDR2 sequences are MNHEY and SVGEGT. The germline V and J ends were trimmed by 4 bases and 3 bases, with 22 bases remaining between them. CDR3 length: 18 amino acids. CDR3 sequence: CASSFFLSGPNTNQPQHF. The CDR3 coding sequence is TGTGCCAGCAGTTTCTTTCTCTCAGGGCCAAATACCAATCAGCCCCAGCATTTT.

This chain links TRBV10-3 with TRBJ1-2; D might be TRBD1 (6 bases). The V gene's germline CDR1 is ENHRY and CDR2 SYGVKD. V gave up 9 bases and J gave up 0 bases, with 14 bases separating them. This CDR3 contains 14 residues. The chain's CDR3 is CAISKTGANYGYTF. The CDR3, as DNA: TGTGCCATAAGCAAGACAGGAGCTAACTATGGCTACACCTTC.

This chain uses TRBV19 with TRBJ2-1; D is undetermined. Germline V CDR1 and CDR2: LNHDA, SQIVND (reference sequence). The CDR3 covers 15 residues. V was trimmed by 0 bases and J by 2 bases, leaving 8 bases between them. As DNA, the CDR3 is TGTGCCAGTAGTATAGAAGAGCTTACCTACAATGAGCAGTTCTTC. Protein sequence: CASSIEELTYNEQFF.

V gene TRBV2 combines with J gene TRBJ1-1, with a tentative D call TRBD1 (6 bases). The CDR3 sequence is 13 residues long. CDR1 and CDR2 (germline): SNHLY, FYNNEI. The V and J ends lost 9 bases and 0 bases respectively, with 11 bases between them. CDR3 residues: CARDGQLNTEAFF. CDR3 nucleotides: TGTGCCAGGGACGGACAGTTGAACACTGAAGCTTTCTTT.

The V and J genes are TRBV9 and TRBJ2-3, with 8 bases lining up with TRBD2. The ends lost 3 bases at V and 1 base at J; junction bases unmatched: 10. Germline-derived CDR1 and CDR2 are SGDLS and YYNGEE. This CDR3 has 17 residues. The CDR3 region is CASSDHSLAGGTDTQYF. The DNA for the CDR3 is TGTGCCAGCAGCGACCACAGCCTAGCGGGTGGCACAGATACGCAGTATTTT.

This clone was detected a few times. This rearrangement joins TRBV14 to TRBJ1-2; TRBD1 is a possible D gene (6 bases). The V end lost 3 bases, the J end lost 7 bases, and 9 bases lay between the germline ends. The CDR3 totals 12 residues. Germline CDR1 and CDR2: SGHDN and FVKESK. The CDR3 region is CASSQGHLGYTF. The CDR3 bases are TGTGCCAGCAGCCAGGGACACCTTGGCTACACCTTC.

The chain's CDR3 is CASSLAPTNEKLFF. In DNA form, the CDR3 reads TGTGCCAGCAGTTTAGCCCCCACAAATGAAAAACTGTTTTTT. The genes are TRBV27 and TRBJ1-4; no firm D call. From germline, CDR1 is MNHEY and CDR2 SMNVEV (reference sequence). Trimming removed 2 bases at V and 5 bases at J, with 9 bases between. The CDR3 contains 14 residues.

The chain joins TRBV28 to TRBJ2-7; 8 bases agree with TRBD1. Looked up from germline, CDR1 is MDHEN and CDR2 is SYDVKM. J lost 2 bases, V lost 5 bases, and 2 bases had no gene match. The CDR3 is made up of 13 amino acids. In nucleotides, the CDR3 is TGTGCCAGCAGTCGGGGACAGGCCTACGAGCAGTACTTC. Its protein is CASSRGQAYEQYF.

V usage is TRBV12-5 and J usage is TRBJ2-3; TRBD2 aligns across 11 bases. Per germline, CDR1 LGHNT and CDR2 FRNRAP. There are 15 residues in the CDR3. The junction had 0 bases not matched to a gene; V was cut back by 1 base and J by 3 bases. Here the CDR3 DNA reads TGTGCTAGTGGTTTGGGGACTAGCGGGACAGATACGCAGTATTTT. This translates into CASGLGTSGTDTQYF.

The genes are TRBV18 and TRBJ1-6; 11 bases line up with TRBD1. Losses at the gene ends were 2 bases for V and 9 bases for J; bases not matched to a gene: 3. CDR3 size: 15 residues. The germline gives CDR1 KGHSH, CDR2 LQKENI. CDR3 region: CASSPGTGGVSPLHF. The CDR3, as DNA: TGTGCCAGCTCACCAGGGACAGGGGGAGTTTCACCCCTCCACTTT.

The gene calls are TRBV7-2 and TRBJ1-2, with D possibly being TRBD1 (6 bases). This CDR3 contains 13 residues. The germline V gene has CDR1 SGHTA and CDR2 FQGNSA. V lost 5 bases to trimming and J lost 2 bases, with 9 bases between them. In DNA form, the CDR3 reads TGTGCCAGCAGCATGACAGGAAACTATGGCTACACCTTC. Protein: CASSMTGNYGYTF.

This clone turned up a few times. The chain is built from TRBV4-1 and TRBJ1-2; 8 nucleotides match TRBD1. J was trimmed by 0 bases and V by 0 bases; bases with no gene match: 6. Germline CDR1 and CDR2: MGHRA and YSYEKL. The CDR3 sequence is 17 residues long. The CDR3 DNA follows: TGCGCCAGCAGCCAAGAGAGGACAGGGAAATCTAACTATGGCTACACCTTC. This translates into CASSQERTGKSNYGYTF.

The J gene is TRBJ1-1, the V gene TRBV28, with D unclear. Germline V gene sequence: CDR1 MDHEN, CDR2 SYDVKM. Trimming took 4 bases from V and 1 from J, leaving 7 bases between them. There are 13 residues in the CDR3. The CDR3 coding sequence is TGTGCCAGCAGTTCACCAGGGAACACTGAAGCTTTCTTT. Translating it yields CASSSPGNTEAFF.

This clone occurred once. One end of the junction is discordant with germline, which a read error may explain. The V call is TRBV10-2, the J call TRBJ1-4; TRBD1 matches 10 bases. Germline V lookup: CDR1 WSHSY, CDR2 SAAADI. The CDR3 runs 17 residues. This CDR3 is CASTETGGLKANEKLFF. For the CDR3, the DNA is TGCGCCAGCACTGAGACAGGGGGCCTGAAAGCTAATGAAAAACTGTTTTTT.

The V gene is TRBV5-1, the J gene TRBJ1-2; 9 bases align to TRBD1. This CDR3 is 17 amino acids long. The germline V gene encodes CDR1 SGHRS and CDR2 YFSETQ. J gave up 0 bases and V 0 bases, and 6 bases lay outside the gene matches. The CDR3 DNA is TGCGCCAGCAGCTTGGCTACAGGGGGCAAAGCTAACTATGGCTACACCTTC. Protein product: CASSLATGGKANYGYTF.

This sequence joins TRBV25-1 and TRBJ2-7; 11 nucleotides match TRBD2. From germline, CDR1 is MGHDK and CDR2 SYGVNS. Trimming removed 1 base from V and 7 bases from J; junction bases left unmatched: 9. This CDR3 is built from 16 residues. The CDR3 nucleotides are TGTGCCAGCAGTGAATCTGCTAGCGGGAGGTCGGGGGAGCAGTACTTC. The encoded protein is CASSESASGRSGEQYF.

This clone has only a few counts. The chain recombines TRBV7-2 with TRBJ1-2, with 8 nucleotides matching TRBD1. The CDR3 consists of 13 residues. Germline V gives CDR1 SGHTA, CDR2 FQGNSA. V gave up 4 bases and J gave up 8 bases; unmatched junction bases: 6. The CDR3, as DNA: TGTGCCAGCAGCTCTCAGGGGGCGCGGGGCTACACCTTC. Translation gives CASSSQGARGYTF.

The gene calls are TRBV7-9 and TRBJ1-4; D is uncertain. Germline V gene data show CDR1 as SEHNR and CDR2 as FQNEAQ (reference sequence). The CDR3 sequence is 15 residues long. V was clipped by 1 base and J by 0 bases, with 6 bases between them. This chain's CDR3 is CASSLVETTNEKLFF. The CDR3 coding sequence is TGTGCCAGCAGCTTAGTAGAGACAACTAATGAAAAACTGTTTTTT.